This T cell receptor (beta chain) was observed in a study of shared clonotypes between healthy human individuals. Study outcomes and limitations: Clonotype sharing among donors likely depends on sequencing depth. The authors sampled blood alone, and tissue repertoires likely differ.

The CDR3 length is 15 residues. Looked up from germline, CDR1 is MNHNS and CDR2 is SASEGT. Unmatched junction bases numbered 5, after V lost 1 base and J lost 8 bases. Clones were sequenced by immunoSEQ multiplex PCR, and TCRdb holds only the in-frame ones, with some missing. The table lists 98,000 or so clones, about 71% of them singletons. A note on this clone: Its antigen is undetermined.

Sequences were obtained from memory CD8+ T cells sorted from blood. The sample's subset: CD45RO+ cells pooled with CCR7-negative TemRA cells. This receptor was taken from a woman under 40 in good health. The chain is built from TRBV6-1 and TRBJ1-4, with 9 nucleotides matching TRBD1. CDR3 nucleotide sequence: TGTGCCAGCAGTGAAGAGACAGGGGGTGAAGAAAAACTGTTTTTT. Translated: CASSEETGGEEKLFF.